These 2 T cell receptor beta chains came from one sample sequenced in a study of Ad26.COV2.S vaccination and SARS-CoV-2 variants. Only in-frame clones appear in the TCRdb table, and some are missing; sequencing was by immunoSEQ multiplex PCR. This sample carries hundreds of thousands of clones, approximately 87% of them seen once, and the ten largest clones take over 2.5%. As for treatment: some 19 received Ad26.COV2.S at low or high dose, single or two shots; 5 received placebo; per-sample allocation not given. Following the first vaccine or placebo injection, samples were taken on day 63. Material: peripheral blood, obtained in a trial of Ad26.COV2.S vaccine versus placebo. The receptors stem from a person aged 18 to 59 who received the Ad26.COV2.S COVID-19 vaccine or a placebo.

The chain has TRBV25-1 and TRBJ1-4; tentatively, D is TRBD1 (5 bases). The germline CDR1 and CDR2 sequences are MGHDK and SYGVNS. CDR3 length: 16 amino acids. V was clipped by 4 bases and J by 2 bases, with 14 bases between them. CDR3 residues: CASSGAGLGTNEKLFF. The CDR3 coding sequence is TGTGCCAGCAGTGGTGCAGGGTTAGGTACTAATGAAAAACTGTTTTTT.

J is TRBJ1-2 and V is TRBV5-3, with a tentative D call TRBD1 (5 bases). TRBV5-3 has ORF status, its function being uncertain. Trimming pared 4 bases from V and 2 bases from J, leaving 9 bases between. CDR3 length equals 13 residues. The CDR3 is CARSTTVNYGYTF. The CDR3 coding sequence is TGTGCCAGAAGCACGACAGTGAACTATGGCTACACCTTC.